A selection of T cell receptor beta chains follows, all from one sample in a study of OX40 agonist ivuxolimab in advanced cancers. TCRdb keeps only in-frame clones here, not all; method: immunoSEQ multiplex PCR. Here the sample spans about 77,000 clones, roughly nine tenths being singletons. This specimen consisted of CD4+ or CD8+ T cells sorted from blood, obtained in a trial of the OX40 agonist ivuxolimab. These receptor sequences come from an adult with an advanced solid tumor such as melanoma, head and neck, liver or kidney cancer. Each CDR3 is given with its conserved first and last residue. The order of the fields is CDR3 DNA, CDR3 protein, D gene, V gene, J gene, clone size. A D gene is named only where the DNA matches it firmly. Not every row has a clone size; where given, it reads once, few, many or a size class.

TGTGCCAGCTCAGTGGGCTTCCAAGAGACCCAGTACTTC,CASSVGFQETQYF,NA,TRBV18,TRBJ2-5,NA
TGTGCCAGTAGTATAGCCACTACTTACAATGAGCAGTTCTTC,CASSIATTYNEQFF,NA,TRBV19,TRBJ2-1,NA
TGCGCCAGCAGCTTGGCCGGGAGTGACAATGAGCAGTTCTTC,CASSLAGSDNEQFF,NA,TRBV5-1,TRBJ2-1,NA
TGTGCCAGCTCTAGCGGGATCGCTGACAATGAGCAGTTCTTC,CASSSGIADNEQFF,TRBD2,TRBV6-4,TRBJ2-1,NA
TGTGCCAGCACCTTATCTAGCGGGACGAACACCGGGGAGCTGTTTTTT,CASTLSSGTNTGELFF,TRBD2,TRBV25-1,TRBJ2-2,NA
TGTGCCAGCAGTCCGGGACAGGGCAGCAATCAGCCCCAGCATTTT,CASSPGQGSNQPQHF,TRBD1,TRBV6-6,TRBJ1-5,NA
TGTGCCAGCAGGGGGCAGGGAAACTATGGCTACACCTTC,CASRGQGNYGYTF,NA,TRBV5-7,TRBJ1-2,NA
TGTGCCAGCAGCTTAAATGGGCGGGGGTCCTACGAGCAGTACTTC,CASSLNGRGSYEQYF,TRBD2,TRBV7-8,TRBJ2-7,NA
TGTGCCACCAGCATCGGGGAGGTACACTATGGCTACACCTTC,CATSIGEVHYGYTF,NA,TRBV15,TRBJ1-2,NA
TGCGCCAGCAGCAGAAGCAGGGGGCGGGATGAAAAACTGTTTTTT,CASSRSRGRDEKLFF,TRBD1,TRBV5-1,TRBJ1-4,NA
TGTGCCAGTAGTTTGGGTCTAACAACTAATGAAAAACTGTTTTTT,CASSLGLTTNEKLFF,NA,TRBV19,TRBJ1-4,NA
TGTGCCTGGAGTAGGGAGGGACCGACTGAAGCTTTCTTT,CAWSREGPTEAFF,NA,TRBV30,TRBJ1-1,few
TGTGCCAGCAGCTCGGCCCCAGGAGCAGGGAACACTGAAGCTTTCTTT,CASSSAPGAGNTEAFF,NA,TRBV7-2,TRBJ1-1,NA
TGTGCCAGCAGCCTCAAGGAGGGGCCGGTGTATGGCTACACCTTC,CASSLKEGPVYGYTF,NA,TRBV7-2,TRBJ1-2,NA
TGTGCCTGGAGTGGTGACAGGGGGACCGGGGAGCTGTTTTTT,CAWSGDRGTGELFF,TRBD1,TRBV30,TRBJ2-2,NA
TGTGCCACCAGCATAAGTGGAGACGGGAGTGGTACAGATACGCAGTATTTT,CATSISGDGSGTDTQYF,NA,TRBV15,TRBJ2-3,NA
TGTGCCAGCAGCCATCCGAGCGGAGCCCCTGGCTACACCTTC,CASSHPSGAPGYTF,NA,TRBV7-9,TRBJ1-2,medium-sized
TGTGCCAGCAGTGAAACGGGGGGGACAGAGATGGGCTACACCTTC,CASSETGGTEMGYTF,TRBD1,TRBV6-1,TRBJ1-2,few
TGTGCCAGCAGGGGGACAGGGAATTCACCCCTCCACTTT,CASRGTGNSPLHF,TRBD1,TRBV2,TRBJ1-6,few
TGCGCCAGCAGCCCAAACGGGGAGCGGGACAATGAGCAGTTCTTC,CASSPNGERDNEQFF,NA,TRBV5-1,TRBJ2-1,NA
TGTGCCAGCAGTGACTCGGCGAACACCGGGGAGCTGTTTTTT,CASSDSANTGELFF,NA,TRBV6-4,TRBJ2-2,NA
TGTGCCAGCAGTTTATCTGGAAGTGAGCAGTTCTTC,CASSLSGSEQFF,NA,TRBV28,TRBJ2-1,NA
TGTGCCAGCAGTGGGACAATTGGATACACCGGGGAGCTGTTTTTT,CASSGTIGYTGELFF,NA,TRBV25-1,TRBJ2-2,NA
TGCGCCAGCAGCTTGGACGGGACCGGGGAGCTGTTTTTT,CASSLDGTGELFF,NA,TRBV5-1,TRBJ2-2,NA
TGTGCCAGCAGTCGAACCGGGACGGACACCGGGGAGCTGTTTTTT,CASSRTGTDTGELFF,NA,TRBV6-5,TRBJ2-2,NA
TGCGCCAGCAGTTATACAGGGAGTGGGGCATTGAACACTGAAGCTTTCTTT,CASSYTGSGALNTEAFF,NA,TRBV5-1,TRBJ1-1,NA
TGTGCCAGCAGTTACTCGACTGGGACTGAAGCTTTCTTT,CASSYSTGTEAFF,NA,TRBV6-5,TRBJ1-1,NA
TGTGCCAGCACCGGGACTGTCGAAGAGACCCAGTACTTC,CASTGTVEETQYF,NA,TRBV25-1,TRBJ2-5,few
TGTGCCAGTAGATTCAGGGACCAAGAGACCCAGTACTTC,CASRFRDQETQYF,NA,TRBV19,TRBJ2-5,NA
TGTGCCAGCAGCCGTGGAGGGGTTGGCGGGCCGGATTACAATGAGCAGTTCTTC,CASSRGGVGGPDYNEQFF,NA,TRBV7-8,TRBJ2-1,NA
TGTGCCAGTAACCGACAGGGCACTAATGAAAAACTGTTTTTT,CASNRQGTNEKLFF,TRBD1,TRBV19,TRBJ1-4,NA
TGTGCCAGCAGTGGGACTAGCGTGACAAGGATTCCCACAGATACGCAGTATTTT,CASSGTSVTRIPTDTQYF,TRBD2,TRBV27,TRBJ2-3,NA
TGTGCCAGCAGCTTAATACGACTGGGAAGAGCCCAGTACTTC,CASSLIRLGRAQYF,NA,TRBV11-2,TRBJ2-5,NA
TGTGCCAGCAGCCCGCAAGAGAACACTGAAGCTTTCTTT,CASSPQENTEAFF,NA,TRBV7-9,TRBJ1-1,NA
TGTGCCAGCAGTTTCCATGAGGGGAACTATGGCTACACCTTC,CASSFHEGNYGYTF,NA,TRBV28,TRBJ1-2,NA
TGTGCCAGCAGCTTCACCGGGACAGCAGCCTCCGTCCTGACTTTC,CASSFTGTAASVLTF,TRBD1,TRBV5-8,TRBJ2-6,NA
TGCAGTGCACGCACAGGTCCGGGCTACACCTTC,CSARTGPGYTF,NA,TRBV20-1,TRBJ1-2,NA
TGCGCCAGCAGCCTCGAGGGGCGGCGGGCTGAAGCTTTCTTT,CASSLEGRRAEAFF,NA,TRBV5-1,TRBJ1-1,NA
TGCAGCTTGAGGGGGACTAACACAGATACGCAGTATTTT,CSLRGTNTDTQYF,NA,TRBV29-1,TRBJ2-3,NA
TGTGCCAGCAGCAAAGGACAGGGCTGGACTGAAGCTTTCTTT,CASSKGQGWTEAFF,TRBD1,TRBV5-4,TRBJ1-1,NA
TGTGCCAGCAGCGCTAGCGGGAGGGGAGGTGATGAGCAGTTCTTC,CASSASGRGGDEQFF,TRBD2,TRBV7-9,TRBJ2-1,NA
TGTGCCAGCAGCTCGACAGGTCGCATTTTTGCTTTCTTT,CASSSTGRIFAFF,NA,TRBV5-6,TRBJ1-1,NA
TGTGCCAGCAGTGAGCGGTACTCTTGGGACACCATATATTTT,CASSERYSWDTIYF,NA,TRBV25-1,TRBJ1-3,NA
TGTGCCAGTAGTTTTCCACCGACAGGGGGCCCATACACCGGGGAGCTGTTTTTT,CASSFPPTGGPYTGELFF,TRBD1,TRBV19,TRBJ2-2,NA
TGTGCCAGCTCACCACTCCGACAGAAAAACACCGGGGAGCTGTTTTTT,CASSPLRQKNTGELFF,NA,TRBV18,TRBJ2-2,NA
TGTGCCAGCAGCTTGGTTGGGGGAGGAACCTACGAGCAGTACTTC,CASSLVGGGTYEQYF,NA,TRBV5-4,TRBJ2-7,NA
TGCACCACCCCTTTAGAGCGCCCCCCGTGGGAGCAGTACTTC,CTTPLERPPWEQYF,NA,TRBV1,TRBJ2-7,NA
TGTGCCAGCTGGAGGGACAGATCCTACAATGAGCAGTTCTTC,CASWRDRSYNEQFF,NA,TRBV6-1,TRBJ2-1,few
TGTGCCAGCAGCCCCCTATCGGATACGCAGTATTTT,CASSPLSDTQYF,NA,TRBV5-4,TRBJ2-3,NA
TGCGCCAGCAGCTTCGGACAGGGTGGGGAGACCCAGTACTTC,CASSFGQGGETQYF,TRBD1,TRBV5-1,TRBJ2-5,NA
TGTGCCAGCAGCCCGTTGGGGGTTGGTAACGAGCAGTACTTC,CASSPLGVGNEQYF,NA,TRBV14,TRBJ2-7,NA
TGTGCCAGCAGATCAGTGGGACAGGGTCGGGAGACCCAGTACTTC,CASRSVGQGRETQYF,TRBD1,TRBV7-2,TRBJ2-5,NA
TGTGCCAGCAGCAAAGGGGGAAACTCTGGAAACACCATATATTTT,CASSKGGNSGNTIYF,NA,TRBV21-1,TRBJ1-3,NA
TGTGCCAGCAGCTTAATGAGGGAGGGCTACGAGCAGTACTTC,CASSLMREGYEQYF,TRBD2,TRBV7-2,TRBJ2-7,NA
TGCGCCAGCAGCTTACAGAGGAGTGAGCAGTTCTTC,CASSLQRSEQFF,NA,TRBV5-1,TRBJ2-1,NA
TGTGCCAGTAGTGAGGGGGCAGCTAATGAAAAACTGTTTTTT,CASSEGAANEKLFF,TRBD1,TRBV19,TRBJ1-4,NA
TGTGCCAGCAGTGAGGGCAGACCTGGAACAACTAATGAAAAACTGTTTTTT,CASSEGRPGTTNEKLFF,NA,TRBV2,TRBJ1-4,NA
TGTGCCAGCAGTTACTCGGGACGTCGAACCCCCTATGGCTACACCTTC,CASSYSGRRTPYGYTF,NA,TRBV6-5,TRBJ1-2,NA
TGTGCCAGTGAGTCCCCTGCCAGGACAAGCTCTGGAAACACCATATATTTT,CASESPARTSSGNTIYF,NA,TRBV19,TRBJ1-3,NA
TGTGCCAGCAGCTTAGCACAGGGTAGGAGCTACTTC,CASSLAQGRSYF,NA,TRBV7-9,TRBJ2-7,NA